The 18 T cell receptor beta chains in this list originate from one sample, sequenced in a study of blood T cell repertoires in COVID-19. TCRdb keeps only in-frame clones here, not all; method: immunoSEQ multiplex PCR. The table lists about 130,000 clones, less than 90% of them singletons. The material sequenced was PBMCs or T cells enriched from blood (not recorded which). The source of these receptors is a woman between 50 and 59 years old who had recovered from COVID-19.

In its sample, this clone was seen once. The chain employs TRBV4-2 and TRBJ1-2, with D uncertain. CDR3 length: 16 residues. Germline loops: CDR1 LGHNA, CDR2 YNFKEQ. Between the trimmed V and J ends, which lost 4 bases and 1 base, there was a span of 16 bases. The CDR3 here is CASSPLGSNINYGYTF. Written as DNA, the CDR3 is TGTGCCAGCAGCCCCCTCGGGTCGAATATTAACTATGGCTACACCTTC.

The chain couples TRBV6-5 to TRBJ1-1; D not certain. V lost 6 bases and J lost 1, with 9 bases in between. Per the germline V gene, CDR1 is MNHEY and CDR2 is SVGAGI. The CDR3 spans 13 residues. CDR3 protein: CASRVGRNTEAFF. In DNA form, the CDR3 reads TGTGCCAGCAGGGTCGGGAGGAACACTGAAGCTTTCTTT.

The chain employs TRBV11-2 and TRBJ1-2; D possibly corresponds to TRBD1 (6 bases). The germline V gene has CDR1 SGHAT and CDR2 FQNNGV. This CDR3 is built from 18 residues. Between the trimmed V and J ends, which lost 4 bases and 5 bases, there was a span of 26 bases. The CDR3 loop is CASSSLTGHPWSWYGYTF. DNA of the CDR3: TGTGCCAGCAGCTCGCTGACAGGACATCCCTGGTCGTGGTATGGCTACACCTTC.

The chain recombines TRBV7-3 with TRBJ1-1; D uncertain. The CDR3 runs to 10 residues. Germline CDR1 reads SGHTA; CDR2 reads FQGTGA. The V end lost 7 bases, the J end lost 6 bases, and 6 bases lay between the germline ends. CDR3 residues: CASKLAEAFF. CDR3 sequence (DNA): TGTGCCAGCAAACTGGCTGAAGCTTTCTTT.

The chain links TRBV7-2 to TRBJ1-5; D uncertain. The CDR3 loop spans 14 amino acids. Looked up from germline, CDR1 is SGHTA and CDR2 is FQGNSA. Trimming took 5 bases from V and 2 from J, leaving 10 bases between them. CDR3 in amino acids: CASSPGSGNQPQHF. The CDR3 nucleotides read TGTGCCAGCAGCCCGGGGTCCGGCAATCAGCCCCAGCATTTT.

This clone was observed once. V usage is TRBV27 and J usage is TRBJ2-7; 10 bases match TRBD1. The germline V gene has CDR1 MNHEY and CDR2 SMNVEV (reference sequence). This CDR3 comprises 15 residues. V was clipped by 7 bases and J by 1 base; unmatched bases: 7. CDR3 DNA: TGTGCCAGCACCTACGGACAGGGGGTGTCCTACGAGCAGTACTTC. Translating it yields CASTYGQGVSYEQYF.

The rearrangement joins TRBV7-9 to TRBJ2-6; 7 bases are shared with TRBD1. The V gene's germline CDR1 is SEHNR and CDR2 FQNEAQ (reference sequence). The trim removed 6 bases at V and 0 bases at J, leaving 8 bases unmatched. This CDR3 spans 17 amino acids. The CDR3 region has the DNA TGTGCCAGCAGGCGTCCGGGACAGCACTCTGGGGCCAACGTCCTGACTTTC. Translating it yields CASRRPGQHSGANVLTF.

This sequence joins TRBV6-5 and TRBJ2-3; D unresolved. Trimming stripped 5 bases from V and 0 bases from J, with 9 bases between. The CDR3 is made up of 14 amino acids. CDR1 and CDR2 (germline): MNHEY, SVGAGI. The CDR3 nucleotides read TGTGCCAGCAGTAAAACCGGGAGCACAGATACGCAGTATTTT. Amino acids: CASSKTGSTDTQYF.

The chain links TRBV14 to TRBJ1-5, with D possibly being TRBD1 (6 bases). V lost 3 bases and J 0 bases, leaving 9 bases between the germline ends. CDR3 length equals 15 residues. CDR1 and CDR2 (germline): SGHDN, FVKESK. The CDR3, as DNA: TGTGCCAGCAGCCACAGGGGATATAGCAATCAGCCCCAGCATTTT. Amino acid sequence: CASSHRGYSNQPQHF.

The chain combines TRBV6-2 or TRBV6-3 with TRBJ1-5; D may be TRBD1 (6 bases). This CDR3 is 17 amino acids long. The germline CDR1 and CDR2 sequences are MNHEY and SVGEGT. Trimming left V 0 bases short and J 3 bases short, with 15 bases between. The CDR3 reads CASSYSGGAGYNQPQHF. The CDR3 region has the DNA TGTGCCAGCAGTTACTCTGGGGGGGCAGGGTACAATCAGCCCCAGCATTTT.

This clone was seen only once. The chain uses TRBV7-9 and TRBJ1-1; TRBD1 might be the D (5 bases). Germline lookup yields CDR1 SEHNR and CDR2 FQNEAQ (reference sequence). The CDR3 extends over 12 amino acids. The ends were cut back, 7 bases at V and 4 bases at J, with 10 bases in the middle. The CDR3 spells CASNGGGTEAFF. In nucleotides, the CDR3 is TGTGCCAGCAACGGGGGGGGCACTGAAGCTTTCTTT.

The V and J genes are TRBV29-1 and TRBJ2-7; 8 bases line up with TRBD1. The CDR3 has 13 amino acids. The germline V gene encodes CDR1 SQVTM and CDR2 ANQGSEA. The V segment lost 4 bases and the J segment 4 bases; nucleotides outside the gene matches: 6. CDR3 nucleotides: TGCAGCGTTGTCCAGGGGGCGCCGTACGAGCAGTACTTC. Translation gives CSVVQGAPYEQYF.

This chain links TRBV5-1 with TRBJ2-3, with TRBD1 matching over 10 bases. CDR1 SGHRS and CDR2 YFSETQ come from the germline V gene. The CDR3 totals 15 residues. With 4 bases clipped from V and 3 bases from J, the junction kept 5 bases outside the gene matches. The CDR3: CASSPTGGATDTQYF. CDR3 sequence (DNA): TGCGCCAGCAGCCCGACAGGGGGCGCGACAGATACGCAGTATTTT.

This sequence joins TRBV7-6 and TRBJ1-2; 10 positions match TRBD1. Trimming removed 1 base from V and 4 bases from J; junction bases left unmatched: 12. Germline V lookup: CDR1 SGHVS, CDR2 FNYEAQ. This CDR3 spans 18 amino acids. The DNA of the CDR3 is TGTGCCAGCAGCTTAGAGGGATCGACAGGGGGCGGATCCTATGGCTACACCTTC. The encoded protein is CASSLEGSTGGGSYGYTF.

The V gene is TRBV5-1, the J gene TRBJ1-6; D might be TRBD1 (6 bases). Germline V gene sequence: CDR1 SGHRS, CDR2 YFSETQ. Between the trimmed V and J ends, which lost 6 bases and 12 bases, there was a span of 28 bases. The CDR3 has 17 amino acids. CDR3 region: CASNPGHSAQEGGPLHF. CDR3 sequence (DNA): TGCGCCAGCAACCCGGGACATTCGGCACAGGAAGGTGGACCCCTCCACTTT.

The chain recombines TRBV12-3 or TRBV12-4 with TRBJ1-1, with D possibly matching TRBD1 (6 bases). The CDR3 length is 13 residues. V gave up 7 bases and J gave up 4 bases, with 13 bases separating them. In DNA, the CDR3 is TGTGCCAGCAAAAAACAGGGAATCACTGAAGCTTTCTTT. Amino acids: CASKKQGITEAFF.

This chain uses TRBV6-1 with TRBJ1-6; 8 bases fit TRBD1. Germline CDR1 is MNHNS and CDR2 is SASEGT. V shed 8 bases and J 0 bases; nucleotides not matched to a gene: 9. The length of the CDR3 is 17 residues. In nucleotides, the CDR3 is TGTGCCAGCGGTGGGGGACAGGCGACCTCCTATAATTCACCCCTCCACTTT. It yields the protein CASGGGQATSYNSPLHF.

The genes are TRBV5-1 and TRBJ2-1; tentative D call: TRBD2 (7 bases). Per germline, CDR1 SGHRS and CDR2 YFSETQ. The V gene lost 0 bases and the J gene lost 8 bases, with 15 bases spanning the gap. The CDR3 consists of 15 residues. CDR3 residues: CASSLEAGAVYEQFF. CDR3 DNA sequence: TGCGCCAGCAGCTTGGAGGCGGGGGCTGTGTATGAGCAGTTCTTC. The full variable domain, in which reference TRBV5-1 and TRBJ2-1 provide the parts outside the CDR3, is KAGVTQTPRYLIKTRGQQVTLSCSPISGHRSVSWYQQTPGQGLQFLFEYFSETQRNKGNFPGRFSGRQFSNSRSEMNVSTLELGDSALYLCASSLEAGAVYEQFFGPGTRLTVL.